This T cell receptor beta chain was sequenced in a study of radiotherapy plus CTLA-4 blockade in lung cancer. The study, taken as a whole, reports: The study found tumor-derived TCR clones expanded in blood after radiotherapy plus ipilimumab. The best predictor of response was reported to be early blood T cell clone dynamics, with interferon-beta.

Focal radiation with ipilimumab CTLA-4 blockade was given to patients with chemo-refractory metastatic non-small-cell lung cancer. This clone came up a few times. The antigen is undetermined. The germline V gene has CDR1 SGDLS and CDR2 YYNGEE. After removal of 0 bases from V and 5 bases from J, the junction contained 8 bases not matched to a gene. The CDR3 spans 16 residues. Assay used: immunoSEQ multiplex PCR; TCRdb lists only in-frame clones, some missing. The sample yields roughly 39,000 clones, roughly 77% seen once. The TCR originated in a human donor with non-small cell lung cancer who had stable disease on radiotherapy plus ipilimumab. The sequenced sample was peripheral blood, obtained from a patient treated with radiotherapy plus ipilimumab. J is TRBJ2-5 and V is TRBV9; TRBD2 aligns across 9 bases. The CDR3 reads CASSVDAGGGKETQYF. The CDR3 DNA is TGTGCCAGCAGCGTAGATGCGGGGGGGGGTAAGGAGACCCAGTACTTC.